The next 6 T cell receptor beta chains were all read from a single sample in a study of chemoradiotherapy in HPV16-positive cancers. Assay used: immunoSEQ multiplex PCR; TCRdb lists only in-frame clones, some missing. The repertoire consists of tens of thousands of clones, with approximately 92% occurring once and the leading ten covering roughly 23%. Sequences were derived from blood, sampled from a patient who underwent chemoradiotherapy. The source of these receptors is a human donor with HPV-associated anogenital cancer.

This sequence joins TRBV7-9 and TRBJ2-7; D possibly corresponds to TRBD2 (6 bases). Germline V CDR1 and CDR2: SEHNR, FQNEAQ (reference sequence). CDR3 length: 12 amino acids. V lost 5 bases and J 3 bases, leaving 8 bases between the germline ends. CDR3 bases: TGTGCCAGCAGCGTGGAGGGCTACGAGCAGTACTTC. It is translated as CASSVEGYEQYF.

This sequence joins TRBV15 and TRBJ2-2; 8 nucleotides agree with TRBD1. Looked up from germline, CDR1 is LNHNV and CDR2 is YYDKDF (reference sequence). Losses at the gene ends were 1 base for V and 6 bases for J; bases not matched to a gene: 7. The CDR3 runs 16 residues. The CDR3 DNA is TGTGCCACCAGCAGAGGACAGGGGAAAGTATCCGGGGAGCTGTTTTTT. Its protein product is CATSRGQGKVSGELFF.

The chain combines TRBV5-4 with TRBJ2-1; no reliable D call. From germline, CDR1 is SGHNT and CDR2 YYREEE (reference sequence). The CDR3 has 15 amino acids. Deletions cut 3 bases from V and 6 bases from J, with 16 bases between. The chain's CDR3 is CASSSPGIRVNEQFF. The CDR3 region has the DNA TGTGCCAGCAGCTCCCCCGGCATCCGGGTCAATGAGCAGTTCTTC. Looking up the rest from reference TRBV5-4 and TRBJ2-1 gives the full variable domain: ETGVTQSPTHLIKTRGQQVTLRCSSQSGHNTVSWYQQALGQGPQFIFQYYREEENGRGNFPPRFSGLQFPNYSSELNVNALELDDSALYLCASSSPGIRVNEQFFGPGTRLTVL.

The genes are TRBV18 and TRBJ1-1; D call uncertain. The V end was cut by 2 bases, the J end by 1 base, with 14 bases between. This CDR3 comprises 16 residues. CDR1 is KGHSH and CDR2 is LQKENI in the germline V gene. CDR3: CASSPLSQLANTEAFF. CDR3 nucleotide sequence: TGTGCCAGCTCACCATTATCCCAGTTGGCGAACACTGAAGCTTTCTTT.

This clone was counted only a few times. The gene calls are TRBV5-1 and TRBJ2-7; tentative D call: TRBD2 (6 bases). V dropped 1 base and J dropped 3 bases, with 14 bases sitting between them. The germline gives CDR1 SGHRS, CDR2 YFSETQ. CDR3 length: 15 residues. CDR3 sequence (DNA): TGCGCCAGCAGCTTGTGGACGGGAGCAGACTACGAGCAGTACTTC. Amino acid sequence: CASSLWTGADYEQYF.

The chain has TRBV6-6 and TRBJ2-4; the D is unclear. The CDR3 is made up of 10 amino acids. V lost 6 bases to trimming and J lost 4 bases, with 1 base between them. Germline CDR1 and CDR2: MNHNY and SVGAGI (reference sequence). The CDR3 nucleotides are TGTGCCAGCAGGAAAAACATTCAGTACTTC. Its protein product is CASRKNIQYF.